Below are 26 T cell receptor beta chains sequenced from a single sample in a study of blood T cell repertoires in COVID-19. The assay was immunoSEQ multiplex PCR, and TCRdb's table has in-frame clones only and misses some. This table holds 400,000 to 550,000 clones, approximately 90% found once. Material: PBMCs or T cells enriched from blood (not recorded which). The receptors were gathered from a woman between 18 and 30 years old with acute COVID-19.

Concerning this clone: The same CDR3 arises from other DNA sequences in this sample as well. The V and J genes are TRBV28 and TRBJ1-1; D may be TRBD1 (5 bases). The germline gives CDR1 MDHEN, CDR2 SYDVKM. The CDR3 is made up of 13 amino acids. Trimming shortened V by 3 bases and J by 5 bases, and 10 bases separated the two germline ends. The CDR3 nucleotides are TGTGCCAGCAGTTTGATAAGGGGTACTGAAGCTTTCTTT. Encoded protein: CASSLIRGTEAFF.

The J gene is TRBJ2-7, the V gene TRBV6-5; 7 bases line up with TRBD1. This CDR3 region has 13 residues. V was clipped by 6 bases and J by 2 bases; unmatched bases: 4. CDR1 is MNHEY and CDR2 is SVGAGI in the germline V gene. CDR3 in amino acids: CASSYQGAYEQYF. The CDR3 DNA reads TGTGCCAGCAGCTACCAGGGGGCCTACGAGCAGTACTTC.

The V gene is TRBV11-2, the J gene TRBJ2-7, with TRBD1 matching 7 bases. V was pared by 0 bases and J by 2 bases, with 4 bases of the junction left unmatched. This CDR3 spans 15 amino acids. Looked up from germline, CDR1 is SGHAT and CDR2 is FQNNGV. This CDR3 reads CASSLDRDRTYEQYF. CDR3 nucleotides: TGTGCCAGCAGCTTAGATCGGGACAGAACCTACGAGCAGTACTTC.

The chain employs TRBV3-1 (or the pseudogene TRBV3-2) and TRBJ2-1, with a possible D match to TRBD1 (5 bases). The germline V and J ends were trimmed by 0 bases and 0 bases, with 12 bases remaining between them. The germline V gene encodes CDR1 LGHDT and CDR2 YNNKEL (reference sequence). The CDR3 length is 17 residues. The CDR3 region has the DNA TGTGCCAGCAGCCAAGAAGGGGCCTCTTCCTCCTACAATGAGCAGTTCTTC. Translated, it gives CASSQEGASSSYNEQFF.

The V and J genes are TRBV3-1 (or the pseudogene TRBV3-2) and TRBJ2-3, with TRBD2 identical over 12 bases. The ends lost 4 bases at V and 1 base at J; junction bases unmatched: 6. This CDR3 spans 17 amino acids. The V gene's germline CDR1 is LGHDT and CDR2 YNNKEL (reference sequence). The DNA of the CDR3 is TGTGCCAGCAGCCTCCTACCTAGCGGGAGGGGCACAGATACGCAGTATTTT. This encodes CASSLLPSGRGTDTQYF.

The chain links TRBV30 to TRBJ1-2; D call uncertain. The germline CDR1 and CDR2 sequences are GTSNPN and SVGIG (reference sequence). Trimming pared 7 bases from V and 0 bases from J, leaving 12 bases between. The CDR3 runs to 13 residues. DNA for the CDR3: TGTGCCTCCACAATACAAGCTAACTATGGCTACACCTTC. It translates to CASTIQANYGYTF. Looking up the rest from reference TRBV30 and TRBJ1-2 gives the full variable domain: SQTIHQWPATLVQPVGSPLSLECTVEGTSNPNLYWYRQAAGRGLQLLFYSVGIGQISSEVPQNLSASRPQDRQFILSSKKLLLSDSGFYLCASTIQANYGYTFGSGTRLTVV.

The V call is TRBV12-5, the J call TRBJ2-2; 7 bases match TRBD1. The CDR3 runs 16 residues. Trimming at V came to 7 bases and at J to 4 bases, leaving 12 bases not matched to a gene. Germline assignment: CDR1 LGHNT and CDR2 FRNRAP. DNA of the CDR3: TGTGCTAGTGCCCTGGGGGCAGGGGGATTCACCGGGGAGCTGTTTTTT. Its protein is CASALGAGGFTGELFF.

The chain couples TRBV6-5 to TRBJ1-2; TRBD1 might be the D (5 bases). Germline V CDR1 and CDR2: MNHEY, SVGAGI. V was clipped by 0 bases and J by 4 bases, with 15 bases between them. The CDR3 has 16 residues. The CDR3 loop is CASSYSQGRATYGYTF. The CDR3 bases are TGTGCCAGCAGTTACTCCCAGGGCAGGGCCACCTATGGCTACACCTTC.

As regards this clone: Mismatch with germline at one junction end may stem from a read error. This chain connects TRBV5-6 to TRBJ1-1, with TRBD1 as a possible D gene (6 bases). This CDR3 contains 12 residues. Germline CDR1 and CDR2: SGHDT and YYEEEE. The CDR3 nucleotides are TGTGCCAGCAGCGGCCGGGACACCGAAGCTTTCTTT. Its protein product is CASSGRDTEAFF.

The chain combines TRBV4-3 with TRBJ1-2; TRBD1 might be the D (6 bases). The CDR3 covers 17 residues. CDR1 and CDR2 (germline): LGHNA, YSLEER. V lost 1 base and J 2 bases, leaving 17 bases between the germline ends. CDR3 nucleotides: TGCGCCAGCAGCCAAGGGGGAGGGAGGGGGGCAAACTATGGCTACACCTTC. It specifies CASSQGGGRGANYGYTF.

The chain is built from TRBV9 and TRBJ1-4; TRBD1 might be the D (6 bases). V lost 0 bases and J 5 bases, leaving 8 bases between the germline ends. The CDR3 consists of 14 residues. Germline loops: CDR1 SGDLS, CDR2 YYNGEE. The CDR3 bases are TGTGCCAGCAGCGTAGGACAGGCGAATGAAAAACTGTTTTTT. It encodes CASSVGQANEKLFF.

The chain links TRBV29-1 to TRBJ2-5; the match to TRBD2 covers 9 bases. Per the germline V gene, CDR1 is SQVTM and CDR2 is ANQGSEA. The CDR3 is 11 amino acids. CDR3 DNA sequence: TGCACTATGCGGGAGGGAGAGACCCAGTACTTC. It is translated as CTMREGETQYF.

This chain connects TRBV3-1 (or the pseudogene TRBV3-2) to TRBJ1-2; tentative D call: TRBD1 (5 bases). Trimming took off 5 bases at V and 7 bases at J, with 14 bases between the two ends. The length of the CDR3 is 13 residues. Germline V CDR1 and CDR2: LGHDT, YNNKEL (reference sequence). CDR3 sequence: CASSIRGGGGYTF. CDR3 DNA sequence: TGTGCCAGCAGCATCCGCGGGGGTGGTGGCTACACCTTC.

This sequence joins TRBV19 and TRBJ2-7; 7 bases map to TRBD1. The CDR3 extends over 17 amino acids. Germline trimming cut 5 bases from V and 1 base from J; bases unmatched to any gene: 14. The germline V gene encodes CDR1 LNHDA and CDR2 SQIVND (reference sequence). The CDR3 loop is CASSASGTAYDSYEQYF. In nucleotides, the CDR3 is TGTGCCAGTAGTGCCTCCGGGACAGCTTATGATTCCTACGAGCAGTACTTC.

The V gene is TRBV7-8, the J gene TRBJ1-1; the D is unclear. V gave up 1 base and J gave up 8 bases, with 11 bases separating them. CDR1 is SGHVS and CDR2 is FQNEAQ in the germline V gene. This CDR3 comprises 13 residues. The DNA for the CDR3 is TGTGCCAGCAGCTTAGAAATTCTATCCGAAGCTTTCTTT. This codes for CASSLEILSEAFF.

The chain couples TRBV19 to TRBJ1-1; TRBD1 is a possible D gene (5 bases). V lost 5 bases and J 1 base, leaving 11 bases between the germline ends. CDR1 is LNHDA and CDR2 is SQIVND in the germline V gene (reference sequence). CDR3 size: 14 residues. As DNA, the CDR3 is TGTGCCAGTAGTCGGACGGGGGGGAACACTGAAGCTTTCTTT. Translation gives CASSRTGGNTEAFF.

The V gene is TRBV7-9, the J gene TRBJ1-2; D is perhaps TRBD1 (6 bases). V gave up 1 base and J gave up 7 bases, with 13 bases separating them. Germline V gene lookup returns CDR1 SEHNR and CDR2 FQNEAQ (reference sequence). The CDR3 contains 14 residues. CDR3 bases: TGTGCCAGCAGCTTAGACAGGGCTCCTCGTGGCTACACCTTC. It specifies CASSLDRAPRGYTF.

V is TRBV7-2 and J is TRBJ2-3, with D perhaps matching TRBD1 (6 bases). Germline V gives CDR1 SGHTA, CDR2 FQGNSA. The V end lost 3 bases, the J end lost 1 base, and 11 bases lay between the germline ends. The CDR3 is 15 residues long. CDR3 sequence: CASSFYRVGTDTQYF. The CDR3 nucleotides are TGTGCCAGCAGCTTTTACAGGGTGGGCACAGATACGCAGTATTTT.

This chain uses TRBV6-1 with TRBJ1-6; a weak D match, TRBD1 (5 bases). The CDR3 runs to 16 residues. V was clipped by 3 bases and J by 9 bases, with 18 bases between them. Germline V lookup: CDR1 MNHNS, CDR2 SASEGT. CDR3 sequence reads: CASSDRVGIDTSPLHF. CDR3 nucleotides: TGTGCCAGCAGTGACAGGGTTGGAATCGACACTTCACCCCTCCACTTT.

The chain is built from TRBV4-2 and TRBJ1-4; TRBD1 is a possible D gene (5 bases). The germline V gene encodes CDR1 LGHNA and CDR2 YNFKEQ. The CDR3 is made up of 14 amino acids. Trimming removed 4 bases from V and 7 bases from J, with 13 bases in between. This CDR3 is CASSPGGGGEKLFF. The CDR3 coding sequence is TGTGCCAGCAGCCCGGGTGGGGGAGGTGAAAAACTGTTTTTT.

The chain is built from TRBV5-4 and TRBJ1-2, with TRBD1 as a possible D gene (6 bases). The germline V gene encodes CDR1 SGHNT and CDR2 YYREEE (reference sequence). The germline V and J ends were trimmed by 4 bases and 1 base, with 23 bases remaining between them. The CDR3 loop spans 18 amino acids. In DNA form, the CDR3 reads TGTGCCAGCAGCGGACTCGGATTACGGGGACAAAGTAACTATGGCTACACCTTC. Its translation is CASSGLGLRGQSNYGYTF.

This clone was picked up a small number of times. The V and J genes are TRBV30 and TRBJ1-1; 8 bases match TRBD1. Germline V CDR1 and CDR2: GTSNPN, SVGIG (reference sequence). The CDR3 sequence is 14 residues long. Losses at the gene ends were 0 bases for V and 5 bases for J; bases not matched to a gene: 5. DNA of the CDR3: TGTGCCTGGAGTGTAGGACAGGGAACGACTGAAGCTTTCTTT. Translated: CAWSVGQGTTEAFF.

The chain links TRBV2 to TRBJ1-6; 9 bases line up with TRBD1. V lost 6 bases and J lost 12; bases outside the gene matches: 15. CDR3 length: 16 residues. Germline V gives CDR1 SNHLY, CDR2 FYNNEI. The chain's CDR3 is CASRGAGQGTYRPLHF. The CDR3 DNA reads TGTGCCAGCAGGGGGGCCGGACAGGGGACCTATCGACCCCTCCACTTT.

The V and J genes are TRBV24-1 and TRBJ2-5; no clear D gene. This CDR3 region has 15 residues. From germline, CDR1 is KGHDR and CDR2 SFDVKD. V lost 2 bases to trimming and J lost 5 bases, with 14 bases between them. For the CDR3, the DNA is TGTGCCACCAGTGATTCCGGAGCTCTTGGGGAGACCCAGTACTTC. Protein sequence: CATSDSGALGETQYF.

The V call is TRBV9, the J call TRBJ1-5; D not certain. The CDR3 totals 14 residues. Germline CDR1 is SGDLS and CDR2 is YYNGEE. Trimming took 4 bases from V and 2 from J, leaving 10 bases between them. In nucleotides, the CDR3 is TGTGCCAGCAGCTATCTGGGAGGCAATCAGCCCCAGCATTTT. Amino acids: CASSYLGGNQPQHF.

This chain's CDR3 is CASGLQGVYGYTF. The CDR3 DNA is TGTGCCAGCGGCCTACAGGGAGTCTATGGCTACACCTTC. The chain recombines TRBV12-3 or TRBV12-4 with TRBJ1-2; TRBD1 is a possible D gene (6 bases). Deletions cut 8 bases from V and 4 bases from J, with 14 bases between. The length of the CDR3 is 13 residues.